This TCR beta chain emerged from a study of cytomegalovirus exposure and HLA in healthy donors. The PCR had 60 Vbeta and 13 Jbeta primers. Libraries were prepared by immunoSEQ multiplex PCR; TCRdb keeps only in-frame clonotypes and omits some of them. The sample consists of 150,000 to 200,000 clones, around 74% of them appearing once. The TCR sequence derives from a female donor in good health and CMV-seronegative. The specimen sequenced was PBMCs.

This CDR3 is CTSSPRETSGRRCHEQYF. The CDR3 bases are TGCACCAGCAGCCCAAGGGAGACTAGCGGGAGAAGATGCCACGAGCAGTACTTC. The V call is TRBV1, the J call TRBJ2-7; TRBD2 is the table's D call and was not checked against the DNA. TRBV1 is a listed pseudogene. The CDR3 extends over 18 amino acids.